This TCR beta chain was recorded in a study of T-cell reconstitution after alpha-beta-depleted transplantation in children. Study conclusions and caveats: From surviving recipient T cells and thymic progenitors came the high day-60 TCRbeta diversity observed in some patients. Most T-cell counts and diversity one year after the transplant came from T cells that were newly produced.

The sample holds a few counts of this clonotype. Its cognate antigen is unknown. Unique molecular identifiers were incorporated when the TCRbeta library was constructed. TCRdb used MiXCR to reprocess the PCR reads, holding one entry per CDR3 protein. The repertoire holds approximately 270,000 distinct CDR3 sequences, with roughly a quarter as singletons. V dropped 0 bases and J dropped 0 bases, with 7 bases sitting between them. This CDR3 is 16 amino acids long. Germline lookup yields CDR1 SGHRS and CDR2 YFSETQ. Sequences were derived from PBMCs, mostly from graft donor cells, sampled 360 days after TCRalphabeta/CD19-depleted stem cell transplant. This rearrangement joins TRBV5-1 to TRBJ2-6; perhaps TRBD2 as D (5 bases). The TCR originated in a female patient aged 2-10 years who had a stem cell transplant for congenital amegakaryocytic thrombocytopenia, so the T cells may come from the graft donor. The CDR3 DNA follows: TGCGCCAGCAGCTTGGAACGGGGCTCTGGGGCCAACGTCCTGACTTTC. Encoded protein: CASSLERGSGANVLTF. The entire variable domain, with the rest obtained from reference TRBV5-1 and TRBJ2-6, is as follows: KAGVTQTPRYLIKTRGQQVTLSCSPISGHRSVSWYQQTPGQGLQFLFEYFSETQRNKGNFPGRFSGRQFSNSRSEMNVSTLELGDSALYLCASSLERGSGANVLTFGAGSRLTVL.